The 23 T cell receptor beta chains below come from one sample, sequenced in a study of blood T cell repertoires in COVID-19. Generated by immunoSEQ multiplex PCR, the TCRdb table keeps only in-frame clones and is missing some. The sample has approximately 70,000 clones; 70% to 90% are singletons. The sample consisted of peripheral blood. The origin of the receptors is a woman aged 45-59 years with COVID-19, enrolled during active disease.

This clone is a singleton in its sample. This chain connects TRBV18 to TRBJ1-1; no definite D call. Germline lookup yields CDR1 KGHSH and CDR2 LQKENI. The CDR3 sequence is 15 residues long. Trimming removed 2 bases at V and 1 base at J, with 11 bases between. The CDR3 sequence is CASSPLGLRNTEAFF. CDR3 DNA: TGTGCCAGCTCACCATTAGGACTTAGGAACACTGAAGCTTTCTTT.

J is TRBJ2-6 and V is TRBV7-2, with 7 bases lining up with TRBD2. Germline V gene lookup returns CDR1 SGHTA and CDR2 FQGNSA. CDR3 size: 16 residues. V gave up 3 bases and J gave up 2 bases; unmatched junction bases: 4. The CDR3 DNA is TGTGCCAGCAGCTTCGGCGGGAGTACTGGGGCCAACGTCCTGACTTTC. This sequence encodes CASSFGGSTGANVLTF.

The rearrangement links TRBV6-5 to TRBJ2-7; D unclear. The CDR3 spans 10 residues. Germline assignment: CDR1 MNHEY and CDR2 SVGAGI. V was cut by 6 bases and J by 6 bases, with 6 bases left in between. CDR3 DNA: TGTGCCAGCAGGGGCGCCGAGCAGTACTTC. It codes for CASRGAEQYF.

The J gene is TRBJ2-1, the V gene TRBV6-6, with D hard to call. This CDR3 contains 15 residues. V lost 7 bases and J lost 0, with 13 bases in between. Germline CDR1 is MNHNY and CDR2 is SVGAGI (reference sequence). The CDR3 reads CASIDASGSYNEQFF. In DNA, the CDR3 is TGTGCCAGCATCGACGCCTCGGGCTCCTACAATGAGCAGTTCTTC.

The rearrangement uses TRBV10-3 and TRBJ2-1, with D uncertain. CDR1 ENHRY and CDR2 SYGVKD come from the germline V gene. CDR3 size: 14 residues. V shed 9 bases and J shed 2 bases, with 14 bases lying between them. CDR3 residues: CAIKTPDTYNEQFF. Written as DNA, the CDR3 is TGTGCCATTAAGACCCCTGACACCTACAATGAGCAGTTCTTC.

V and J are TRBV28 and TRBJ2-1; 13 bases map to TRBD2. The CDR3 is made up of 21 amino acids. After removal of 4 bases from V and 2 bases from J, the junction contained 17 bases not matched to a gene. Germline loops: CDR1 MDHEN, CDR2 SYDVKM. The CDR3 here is CASSSLLVGTSGTITYNEQFF. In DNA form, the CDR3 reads TGTGCCAGCAGTTCACTACTTGTGGGGACTAGCGGGACCATAACCTACAATGAGCAGTTCTTC.

The CDR3 nucleotides are TGTGCCAGCAGTCGCCGGACAGGGACGTTCTTC. It encodes CASSRRTGTFF. The chain has TRBV12-3 or TRBV12-4 and TRBJ2-1, with TRBD1 matching over 8 bases. This CDR3 region has 11 residues. The J segment lost 15 bases and the V segment lost 5 bases, leaving 6 bases of the junction unmatched.

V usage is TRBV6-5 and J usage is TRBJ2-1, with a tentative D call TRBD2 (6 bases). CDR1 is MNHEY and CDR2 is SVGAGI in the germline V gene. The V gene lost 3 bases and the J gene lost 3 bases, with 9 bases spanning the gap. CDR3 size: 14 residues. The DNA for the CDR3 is TGTGCCAGCAGTTATCGGCGGGGCTACAATGAGCAGTTCTTC. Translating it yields CASSYRRGYNEQFF.

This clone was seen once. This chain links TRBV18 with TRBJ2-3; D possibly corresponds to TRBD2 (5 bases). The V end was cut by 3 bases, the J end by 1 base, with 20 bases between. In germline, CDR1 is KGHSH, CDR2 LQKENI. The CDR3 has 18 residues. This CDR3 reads CASSPRDLGPWGTDTQYF. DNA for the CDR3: TGTGCCAGCTCACCTCGGGATCTAGGACCCTGGGGCACAGATACGCAGTATTTT.

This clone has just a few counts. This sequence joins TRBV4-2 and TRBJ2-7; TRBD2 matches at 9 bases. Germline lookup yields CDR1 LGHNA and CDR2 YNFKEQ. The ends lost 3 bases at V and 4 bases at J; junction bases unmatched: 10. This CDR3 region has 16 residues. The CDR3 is CASSHVYSGRPYEQYF. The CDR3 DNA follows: TGTGCCAGCAGCCATGTTTATAGCGGGAGACCTTACGAGCAGTACTTC.

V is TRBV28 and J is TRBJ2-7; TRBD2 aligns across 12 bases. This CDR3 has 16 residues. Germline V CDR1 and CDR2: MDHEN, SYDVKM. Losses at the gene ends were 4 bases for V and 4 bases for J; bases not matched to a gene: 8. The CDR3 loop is CASSSPLAGGRYEQYF. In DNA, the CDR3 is TGTGCCAGCAGTTCCCCCCTAGCGGGAGGGCGGTACGAGCAGTACTTC.

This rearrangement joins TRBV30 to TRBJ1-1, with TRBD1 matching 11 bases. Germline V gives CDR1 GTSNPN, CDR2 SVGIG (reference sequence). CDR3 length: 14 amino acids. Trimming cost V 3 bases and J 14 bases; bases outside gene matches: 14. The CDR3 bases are TGTGCCTGGAGCCCCTGGGACAGGGGGGATATTGAGTTCTTT. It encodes CAWSPWDRGDIEFF.

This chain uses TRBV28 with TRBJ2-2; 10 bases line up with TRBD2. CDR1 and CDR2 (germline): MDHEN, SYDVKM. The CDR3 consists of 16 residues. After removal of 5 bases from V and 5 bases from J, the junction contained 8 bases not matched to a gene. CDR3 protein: CASSRPGLATTGELFF. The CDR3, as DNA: TGTGCCAGCAGTCGACCGGGACTAGCGACTACCGGGGAGCTGTTTTTT.

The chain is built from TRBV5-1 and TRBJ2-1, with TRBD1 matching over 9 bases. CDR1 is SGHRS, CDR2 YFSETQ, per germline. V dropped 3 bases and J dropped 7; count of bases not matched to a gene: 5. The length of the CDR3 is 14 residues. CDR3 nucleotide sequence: TGCGCCAGCAGCTCCCTGGGACAGGGTAATGAGCAGTTCTTC. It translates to CASSSLGQGNEQFF.

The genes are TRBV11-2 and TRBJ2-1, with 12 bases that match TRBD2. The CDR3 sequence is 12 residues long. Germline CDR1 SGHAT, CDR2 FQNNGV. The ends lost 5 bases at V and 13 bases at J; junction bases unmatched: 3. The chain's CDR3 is CASSLTSGRQFF. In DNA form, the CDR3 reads TGTGCCAGCAGCCTGACTAGCGGGAGACAGTTCTTC.

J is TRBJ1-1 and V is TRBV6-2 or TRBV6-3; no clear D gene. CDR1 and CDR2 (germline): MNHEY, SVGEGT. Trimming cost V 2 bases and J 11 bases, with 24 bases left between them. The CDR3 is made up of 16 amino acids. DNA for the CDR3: TGTGCCAGCAGTTACGCTCGTTTTGGTGCTGGCGGGGTGGCTTTCTTT. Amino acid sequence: CASSYARFGAGGVAFF.

CDR3 residues: CASSEWGGSGTYEQYF. In DNA, the CDR3 is TGTGCCAGCAGCGAGTGGGGGGGTAGCGGCACCTACGAGCAGTACTTC. V usage is TRBV9 and J usage is TRBJ2-7; 7 bases line up with TRBD2. Germline V CDR1 and CDR2: SGDLS, YYNGEE. CDR3 length: 16 amino acids. Losses at the gene ends were 3 bases for V and 2 bases for J; bases not matched to a gene: 11.

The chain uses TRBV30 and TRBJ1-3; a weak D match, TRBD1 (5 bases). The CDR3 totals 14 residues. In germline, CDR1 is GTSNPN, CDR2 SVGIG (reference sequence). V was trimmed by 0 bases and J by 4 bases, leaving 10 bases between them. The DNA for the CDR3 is TGTGCCTGGAGTGTACTGGGGCGAGGAAACACCATATATTTT. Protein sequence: CAWSVLGRGNTIYF.

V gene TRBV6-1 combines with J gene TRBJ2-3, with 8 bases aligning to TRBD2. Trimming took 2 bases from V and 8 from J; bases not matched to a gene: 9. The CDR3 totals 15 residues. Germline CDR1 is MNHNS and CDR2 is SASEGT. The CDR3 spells CASSEIGGGPGTQYF. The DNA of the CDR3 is TGTGCCAGCAGTGAAATAGGCGGGGGGCCCGGTACGCAGTATTTT.

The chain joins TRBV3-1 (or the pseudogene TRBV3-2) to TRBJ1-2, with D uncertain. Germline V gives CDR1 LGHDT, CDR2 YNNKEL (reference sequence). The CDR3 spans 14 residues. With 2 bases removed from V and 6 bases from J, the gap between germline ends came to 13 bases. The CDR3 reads CASSQTFTSHGYTF. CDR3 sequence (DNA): TGTGCCAGCAGCCAAACTTTCACCTCTCATGGCTACACCTTC.

The CDR3 sequence is CASSFARGGHNEQFF. DNA for the CDR3: TGTGCCAGCAGCTTCGCCAGGGGAGGGCACAATGAGCAGTTCTTC. This sequence joins TRBV5-4 and TRBJ2-1; tentatively, D is TRBD2 (7 bases). Trimming took 2 bases from V and 5 from J, leaving 14 bases between them. Germline V gene sequence: CDR1 SGHNT, CDR2 YYREEE (reference sequence). The CDR3 sequence is 15 residues long.

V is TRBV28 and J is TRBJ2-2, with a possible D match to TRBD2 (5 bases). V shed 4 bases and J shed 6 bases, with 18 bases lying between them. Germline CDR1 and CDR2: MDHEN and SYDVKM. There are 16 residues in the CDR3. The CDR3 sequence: CASSSASRMVAGELFF. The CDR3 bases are TGTGCCAGCAGTTCGGCTAGCAGAATGGTGGCCGGGGAGCTGTTTTTT.

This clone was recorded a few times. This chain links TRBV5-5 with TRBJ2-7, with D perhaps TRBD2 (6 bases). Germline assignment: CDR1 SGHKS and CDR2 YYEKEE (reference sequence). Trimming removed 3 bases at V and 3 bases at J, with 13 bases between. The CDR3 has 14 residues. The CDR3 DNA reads TGTGCCAGCAGCTCCCCGGGGGTTTACTACGAGCAGTACTTC. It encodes CASSSPGVYYEQYF.